This is a list of T cell receptor beta chains from one sample in a study of CD8 T cells in ankylosing spondylitis. TCRdb re-analysed the 5' RACE reads in MiXCR, keeping a single row per CDR3 protein. Of a few hundred thousand distinct CDR3 sequences listed, approximately 7.3% are singletons. Source material: blood, either unsorted or a sorted T cell fraction (not recorded which). These receptors all stem from a male donor with ankylosing spondylitis. The CDR3 runs from the conserved cysteine through the conserved F or W.

length	V	J	CDR3
14	TRBV2	TRBJ2-3	CASSELGNTDTQYF
13	TRBV2	TRBJ2-1	CASSEALAPEQFF
17	TRBV5-1	TRBJ2-2	CASRTTTQGADTGELFF
14	TRBV28	TRBJ1-5	CASSLLLGRKPQHF
16	TRBV7-9	TRBJ2-1	CASSLDLTGRYNEQFF
13	TRBV11-2	TRBJ2-5	CASKRGREETQYF
17	TRBV12-3/TRBV12-4	TRBJ2-6	CASSPRTAFSGANVLTF
12	TRBV12-3/TRBV12-4	TRBJ2-7	CASSQGVWEQYF
12	TRBV9	TRBJ1-2	CASFGTNYGYTF
13	TRBV19	TRBJ2-5	CASSTDREETQYF
16	TRBV4-1	TRBJ2-3	CASSQGGRSGTDTQYF
14	TRBV20-1	TRBJ2-7	CSASSSDGAYEQYF
16	TRBV6-1	TRBJ1-2	CASSEEIPLPHYGYTF
17	TRBV7-8	TRBJ2-1	CASSPGTSGESYNEQFF
17	TRBV19	TRBJ1-1	CASSNGAPLLMNTEAFF
14	TRBV29-1	TRBJ2-1	CSVLTSGSYNEQFF
14	TRBV20-1	TRBJ2-1	CSARVPYGANEQFF
16	TRBV5-4	TRBJ2-2	CASSYTGGSNTGELFF
17	TRBV10-1	TRBJ2-1	CASSESMREGGYNEQFF
16	TRBV6-5	TRBJ2-2	CASSYFTSGDTGELFF
15	TRBV12-3/TRBV12-4	TRBJ2-2	CASSLSAGPTGELFF
17	TRBV10-3	TRBJ2-7	CAISESGDTRNPYEQYF
17	TRBV12-3/TRBV12-4	TRBJ2-7	CASSLNPFDGPSYEQYF
15	TRBV6-2/TRBV6-3	TRBJ2-1	CASSYSVAGGPWQFF
13	TRBV29-1	TRBJ2-2	CSVTGENTGELFF
14	TRBV7-9	TRBJ2-2	CASSPRSGTGELFF
15	TRBV7-7	TRBJ2-1	CASSALAGRGHEQFF
14	TRBV27	TRBJ1-3	CASTEGGAGNTIYF
14	TRBV4-3	TRBJ1-1	CASSPSRAGTEAFF
14	TRBV15	TRBJ2-1	CATSSGLVGDEQFF
14	TRBV12-3/TRBV12-4	TRBJ1-5	CASSPGTVNQPQHF
13	TRBV11-1	TRBJ1-2	CASSTGGPYGYTF
14	TRBV6-2/TRBV6-3	TRBJ2-5	CASSPRTAMLAQYF
17	TRBV6-5	TRBJ2-5	CASSYSTGREEEETQYF
15	TRBV3-1	TRBJ2-2	CASTPGRTNTGELFF
16	TRBV5-1	TRBJ2-1	CASSPKIGTSYNEQFF
15	TRBV6-2/TRBV6-3	TRBJ2-1	CASSYTQDSYNEQFF
15	TRBV19	TRBJ2-1	CASSITPGIYNEQFF
13	TRBV10-3	TRBJ2-7	CAISETVYYEQYF
15	TRBV11-2	TRBJ2-7	CASRPEPRGMYEQYF
15	TRBV5-1	TRBJ2-3	CASSLGLRSTDTQYF
13	TRBV11-2	TRBJ2-1	CASSMYQAKEQFF